A single sample is the source of the 25 T cell receptor beta chains below, sequenced in a study of blood T cell repertoires in COVID-19 (dated by TCRdb to about 2020). The library came from the immunoSEQ multiplex PCR assay. Entries here come from immuneACCESS through TCRdb and include only in-frame sequences with V and J called. Some clones fail to appear in such tables; in the studies checked, an unresolved V gene covers under half of the shortfall, and the cause of the remainder is unknown. The sample table holds 250,000 to 350,000 clones, of which 65% to 85% were seen once. The ten largest clones add up to 15% to 18% of the sample. The material sequenced was peripheral blood. The receptor set was obtained from a person aged 65 to 85 with COVID-19, enrolled during active disease.

The chain uses TRBV2 and TRBJ1-6, with 10 bases matching TRBD1. Germline V gives CDR1 SNHLY, CDR2 FYNNEI. This CDR3 has 13 amino acids. The J segment lost 10 bases and the V segment lost 5 bases, leaving 2 bases of the junction unmatched. The CDR3 coding sequence is TGTGCCAGCAGTTCGGGACAGGGGTCACCCCTCCACTTT. Protein product: CASSSGQGSPLHF. Complete variable domain (other parts from reference TRBV2 and TRBJ1-6): EPEVTQTPSHQVTQMGQEVILRCVPISNHLYFYWYRQILGQKVEFLVSFYNNEISEKSEIFDDQFSVERPDGSNFTLKIRSTKLEDSAMYFCASSSGQGSPLHFGNGTRLTVT.

This chain links TRBV5-1 with TRBJ1-1; D is possibly TRBD1 (5 bases). CDR1 SGHRS and CDR2 YFSETQ come from the germline V gene. CDR3 size: 12 residues. The V end lost 3 bases, the J end lost 4 bases, and 7 bases lay between the germline ends. The CDR3 DNA reads as TGCGCCAGCAGCTCGGACATCACTGAAGCTTTCTTT. Residues: CASSSDITEAFF.

The V and J genes are TRBV11-2 and TRBJ2-2; 7 positions match TRBD2. Germline CDR1 reads SGHAT; CDR2 reads FQNNGV. The CDR3 is made up of 12 amino acids. The J segment lost 6 bases and the V segment lost 6 bases, leaving 1 base of the junction unmatched. The CDR3 nucleotides are TGTGCCAGCAGACTAGCGTCCGGGGAGCTGTTTTTT. Translating it yields CASRLASGELFF.

This sequence joins TRBV20-1 and TRBJ1-2; D uncertain. The V and J ends lost 3 bases and 4 bases respectively, with 6 bases between them. CDR1 DFQATT and CDR2 SNEGSKA come from the germline V gene (reference sequence). CDR3 length: 11 amino acids. The chain's CDR3 is CSASPRYGYTF. The CDR3 nucleotides are TGCAGTGCTAGCCCCCGCTATGGCTACACCTTC.

The rearrangement uses TRBV5-1 and TRBJ2-2, with 8 bases matching TRBD2. This CDR3 contains 16 residues. Germline CDR1 is SGHRS and CDR2 is YFSETQ. The trim removed 0 bases at V and 5 bases at J, leaving 6 bases unmatched. CDR3 DNA: TGCGCCAGCAGCTTGGTTGCCGGGGGGGCGACCGGGGAGCTGTTTTTT. This codes for CASSLVAGGATGELFF.

The chain joins TRBV15 to TRBJ2-5; no reliable D call. The V gene's germline CDR1 is LNHNV and CDR2 YYDKDF (reference sequence). The length of the CDR3 is 13 residues. The V end lost 2 bases, the J end lost 4 bases, and 8 bases lay between the germline ends. In DNA, the CDR3 is TGTGCCACCAGCAGACCTCCTTTAGAGACCCAGTACTTC. As protein: CATSRPPLETQYF.

The chain links TRBV7-2 to TRBJ2-1; 7 bases are a match to TRBD1. Trimming cost V 3 bases and J 5 bases; bases outside gene matches: 4. The length of the CDR3 is 14 residues. Looked up from germline, CDR1 is SGHTA and CDR2 is FQGNSA. CDR3 nucleotides: TGTGCCAGCAGCTTCGGGACAGTAAACAATGAGCAGTTCTTC. It encodes CASSFGTVNNEQFF.

As for this clone: The same CDR3 can be traced to other DNA sequences in this sample. The chain has TRBV9 and TRBJ2-1, with TRBD1 matching 8 bases. Germline V CDR1 and CDR2: SGDLS, YYNGEE. With V trimmed by 2 bases and J by 2 bases, 3 bases remained unmatched. The CDR3 loop spans 15 amino acids. Written as DNA, the CDR3 is TGTGCCAGCAGCGTTGGACAGGGTGCCTACAATGAGCAGTTCTTC. Translation gives CASSVGQGAYNEQFF. Looking up the rest from reference TRBV9 and TRBJ2-1 gives the full variable domain: DSGVTQTPKHLITATGQRVTLRCSPRSGDLSVYWYQQSLDQGLQFLIQYYNGEERAKGNILERFSAQQFPDLHSELNLSSLELGDSALYFCASSVGQGAYNEQFFGPGTRLTVL.

In its sample, this clone was seen a few times. This rearrangement joins TRBV14 to TRBJ2-7, with 7 bases lining up with TRBD1. J lost 4 bases, V lost 5 bases, and 5 bases had no gene match. Germline CDR1 SGHDN, CDR2 FVKESK. There are 13 residues in the CDR3. The CDR3 here is CASSGDSFYEQYF. The CDR3, as DNA: TGTGCCAGCAGCGGGGACAGCTTTTACGAGCAGTACTTC.

In its sample, this clone was seen a few times. J is TRBJ1-5 and V is TRBV2, with D possibly TRBD1 on 6 matching bases. Deletions cut 5 bases from V and 1 base from J, with 9 bases between. Germline CDR1 SNHLY, CDR2 FYNNEI. CDR3 length: 14 residues. The CDR3 here is CASSTQGSNQPQHF. The CDR3 nucleotides read TGTGCCAGCAGTACACAGGGAAGCAATCAGCCCCAGCATTTT. The full variable domain, in which reference TRBV2 and TRBJ1-5 provide the parts outside the CDR3, is EPEVTQTPSHQVTQMGQEVILRCVPISNHLYFYWYRQILGQKVEFLVSFYNNEISEKSEIFDDQFSVERPDGSNFTLKIRSTKLEDSAMYFCASSTQGSNQPQHFGDGTRLSIL.

The chain carries TRBV5-5 and TRBJ2-5; TRBD2 aligns across 11 bases. CDR1 and CDR2 (germline): SGHKS, YYEKEE (reference sequence). The ends lost 2 bases at V and 2 bases at J; junction bases unmatched: 5. The CDR3 has 16 amino acids. In DNA, the CDR3 is TGTGCCAGCAGCTTCTCCGGGACTAGCGGTCAAGAGACCCAGTACTTC. Protein product: CASSFSGTSGQETQYF.

This chain joins TRBV3-1 (or the pseudogene TRBV3-2) and TRBJ1-1; TRBD1 might be the D (5 bases). The V gene lost 1 base and the J gene lost 4 bases, with 10 bases spanning the gap. The CDR3 spans 14 residues. Germline loops: CDR1 LGHDT, CDR2 YNNKEL (reference sequence). The CDR3 protein is CASSQATATTEAFF. DNA for the CDR3: TGTGCCAGCAGCCAAGCGACAGCCACCACTGAAGCTTTCTTT.

J is TRBJ1-2 and V is TRBV12-3 or TRBV12-4; D is ambiguous. The CDR3 is 11 residues long. Trimming stripped 5 bases from V and 11 bases from J, with 12 bases between. The CDR3 DNA sequence: TGTGCCAGCAGTCTGAGGCGGAGTTACACCTTC. Translating gives CASSLRRSYTF.

The sample holds a few counts of this clone. The V and J genes are TRBV5-1 and TRBJ2-3, with TRBD2 matching over 13 bases. Germline values: CDR1 SGHRS, CDR2 YFSETQ. There are 16 residues in the CDR3. Unmatched junction bases numbered 5, after V lost 3 bases and J lost 4 bases. In DNA, the CDR3 is TGCGCCAGCAGCTCCGGACTAGCGGGAGCCCCAGATACGCAGTATTTT. It codes for CASSSGLAGAPDTQYF. Variable domain in full (rest from reference TRBV5-1 and TRBJ2-3): KAGVTQTPRYLIKTRGQQVTLSCSPISGHRSVSWYQQTPGQGLQFLFEYFSETQRNKGNFPGRFSGRQFSNSRSEMNVSTLELGDSALYLCASSSGLAGAPDTQYFGPGTRLTVL.

V is TRBV28 and J is TRBJ2-6, with 8 bases that match TRBD1. The CDR3 has 17 residues. Looked up from germline, CDR1 is MDHEN and CDR2 is SYDVKM. J was trimmed by 2 bases and V by 5 bases; bases with no gene match: 8. As DNA, the CDR3 is TGTGCCAGCAGTCGCGGGACAGGCCTCCCTGGGGCCAACGTCCTGACTTTC. Translation gives CASSRGTGLPGANVLTF. The variable domain in full, completed from reference TRBV28 and TRBJ2-6, reads DVKVTQSSRYLVKRTGEKVFLECVQDMDHENMFWYRQDPGLGLRLIYFSYDVKMKEKGDIPEGYSVSREKKERFSLILESASTNQTSMYLCASSRGTGLPGANVLTFGAGSRLTVL.

The gene calls are TRBV7-2 and TRBJ2-1; 7 bases fit TRBD1. CDR1 is SGHTA and CDR2 is FQGNSA in the germline V gene. The CDR3 is 18 residues long. V trimming: 1 base; J trimming: 5 bases; junction bases outside the gene matches: 14. The CDR3 DNA is TGTGCCAGCAGCTTAGTCCCGGACAGTCCGGGACAGCACAATGAGCAGTTCTTC. Residues: CASSLVPDSPGQHNEQFF.

V usage is TRBV21-1 and J usage is TRBJ1-5. TRBV21-1 is labeled a pseudogene. The CDR3 length is 14 residues. The CDR3 DNA sequence: TGTGCCAGCAGCAAAGTGAGGGTGGGACAGCCCCAGCATTTT. Protein product: CASSKVRVGQPQHF.

The chain uses TRBV3-1 (or the pseudogene TRBV3-2) and TRBJ1-2, with TRBD1 as a possible D gene (5 bases). The germline CDR1 and CDR2 sequences are LGHDT and YNNKEL (reference sequence). The CDR3 runs 15 residues. The V and J ends lost 0 bases and 8 bases respectively, with 16 bases between them. CDR3 protein: CASSQDVSGSRGYTF. The CDR3 coding sequence is TGTGCCAGCAGCCAAGATGTTTCAGGGTCTCGGGGCTACACCTTC.

The chain uses TRBV19 and TRBJ2-5; TRBD2 aligns across 7 bases. Germline values: CDR1 LNHDA, CDR2 SQIVND (reference sequence). The junction had 15 bases not matched to a gene; V was cut back by 4 bases and J by 4 bases. The CDR3 extends over 17 amino acids. The CDR3 DNA follows: TGTGCCAGTAGTAACTACCGAGGCGGGGGAGGAGGAGAGACCCAGTACTTC. It translates to CASSNYRGGGGGETQYF.

V and J are TRBV4-3 and TRBJ2-5; weak D call: TRBD2 (5 bases). V gave up 0 bases and J gave up 4 bases, with 12 bases separating them. CDR1 is LGHNA and CDR2 is YSLEER in the germline V gene. This CDR3 is 15 amino acids long. This chain's CDR3 is CASSQDLEVGETQYF. The CDR3 nucleotides read TGCGCCAGCAGCCAAGATCTGGAGGTGGGAGAGACCCAGTACTTC.

CDR3 DNA: TGTGCCAGCAGCGAGTCGGGAAGGAGCAATCAGCCCCAGCATTTT. Protein product: CASSESGRSNQPQHF. The rearrangement uses TRBV7-8 and TRBJ1-5; no definite D call. Trimming stripped 5 bases from V and 1 base from J, with 12 bases between. The CDR3 loop spans 15 amino acids. Per germline, CDR1 SGHVS and CDR2 FQNEAQ.

Written as DNA, the CDR3 is TGTGCCAGCAGCTTACGGGAGGGGGAGACCCAGTACTTC. Its protein is CASSLREGETQYF. The chain uses TRBV5-4 and TRBJ2-5, with 8 positions matching TRBD2. This CDR3 contains 13 residues. Germline-derived CDR1 and CDR2 are SGHNT and YYREEE (reference sequence). The V and J ends lost 2 bases and 5 bases, in that order; junction bases with no gene match: 2.

The chain is built from TRBV5-4 and TRBJ2-7; 10 bases are shared with TRBD1. The CDR3 consists of 15 residues. Germline loops: CDR1 SGHNT, CDR2 YYREEE (reference sequence). V lost 1 base, J lost 4 bases, and 5 bases stayed unmatched. This CDR3 is CASSLSGTGVYEQYF. The CDR3 DNA is TGTGCCAGCAGCTTGTCCGGGACAGGGGTTTACGAGCAGTACTTC.

This chain links TRBV6-6 with TRBJ1-2, with TRBD1 identical over 7 bases. With 6 bases clipped from V and 5 bases from J, the junction kept 3 bases outside the gene matches. Per germline, CDR1 MNHNY and CDR2 SVGAGI (reference sequence). The CDR3 covers 12 residues. The CDR3 is CASRGTAYGYTF. Here the CDR3 DNA reads TGTGCCAGCAGGGGGACAGCATATGGCTACACCTTC.

This clone appeared a single time. The chain uses TRBV6-5 and TRBJ2-3, with 7 nucleotides matching TRBD1. Germline V gene sequence: CDR1 MNHEY, CDR2 SVGAGI. This CDR3 comprises 15 residues. Unmatched junction bases numbered 11, after V lost 6 bases and J lost 5 bases. The CDR3, as DNA: TGTGCCAGCAGAAATACAGGGGCGAGGGGAGATACGCAGTATTTT. It encodes CASRNTGARGDTQYF.